Listed here are 4 T cell receptor beta chains from one sample, sequenced in a study of blood T cell repertoires in COVID-19. Repertoires were generated with immunoSEQ multiplex PCR, while TCRdb's copy carries only in-frame clones and drops some. This sample carries 95,000 to 110,000 clones, over 80% of them seen once, and the ten largest clones take 15%. Sequencing was carried out using peripheral blood. The receptors derive from a man aged 50 or older with acute or convalescent COVID-19.

The count of this clone is one. The rearrangement uses TRBV6-5 and TRBJ2-1; 8 bases agree with TRBD2. From germline, CDR1 is MNHEY and CDR2 SVGAGI. The V segment lost 7 bases and the J segment 7 bases; nucleotides outside the gene matches: 9. The CDR3 is 14 residues long. The CDR3 is CASTSTSGRNEQFF. The CDR3 nucleotides read TGTGCCAGCACTAGCACTAGCGGAAGGAATGAGCAGTTCTTC.

The rearrangement joins TRBV6-5 to TRBJ2-1, with D tentatively TRBD1 (6 bases). This CDR3 is 14 amino acids long. Germline V CDR1 and CDR2: MNHEY, SVGAGI. Trimming stripped 6 bases from V and 4 bases from J, with 13 bases between. The DNA for the CDR3 is TGTGCCAGCAGGAGGGCAGGGGATTACAATGAGCAGTTCTTC. Translating gives CASRRAGDYNEQFF.

The V and J genes are TRBV19 and TRBJ1-1; D may be TRBD1 (6 bases). V gave up 7 bases and J gave up 6 bases, with 15 bases separating them. The germline CDR1 and CDR2 sequences are LNHDA and SQIVND (reference sequence). The CDR3 is 13 amino acids. The CDR3 nucleotides are TGTGCCAGTATTCAGACAGGTTGGGCTGAAGCTTTCTTT. Translated: CASIQTGWAEAFF.

This sequence joins TRBV5-1 and TRBJ1-1; no clear D. Germline V gene lookup returns CDR1 SGHRS and CDR2 YFSETQ. With 0 bases removed from V and 4 bases from J, the gap between germline ends came to 19 bases. The CDR3 consists of 17 residues. The CDR3 protein is CASSLGALPNLGTEAFF. The CDR3, as DNA: TGCGCCAGCAGCTTGGGCGCCCTACCTAACCTCGGCACTGAAGCTTTCTTT.